The 3 T cell receptor beta chains reported below all come from one sample, sequenced in a study of blood T cell repertoires in COVID-19. Libraries were prepared by immunoSEQ multiplex PCR; TCRdb keeps only in-frame clonotypes and omits some of them. The repertoire holds hundreds of thousands of clones, with approximately 85% as singletons. Source material: peripheral blood. Receptors originate from a man younger than 35 with active or convalescent COVID-19.

The chain joins TRBV14 to TRBJ1-3; no clear D. Germline V gene sequence: CDR1 SGHDN, CDR2 FVKESK. The CDR3 has 13 residues. The V end lost 0 bases, the J end lost 4 bases, and 4 bases lay between the germline ends. CDR3 residues: CASSQDRGNTIYF. Here the CDR3 DNA reads TGTGCCAGCAGCCAAGACAGGGGAAACACCATATATTTT.

This chain connects TRBV5-5 to TRBJ1-6; 10 bases are shared with TRBD1. The ends lost 1 base at V and 9 bases at J; junction bases unmatched: 10. The CDR3 is 17 amino acids. Per the germline V gene, CDR1 is SGHKS and CDR2 is YYEKEE (reference sequence). CDR3 sequence reads: CASSLMTGGAGSSPLHF. CDR3 DNA: TGTGCCAGCAGCTTGATGACAGGGGGCGCCGGGAGTTCACCCCTCCACTTT.

This rearrangement joins TRBV10-2 to TRBJ2-7; the D gene is possibly TRBD2 (5 bases). This CDR3 is 16 amino acids long. The ends were cut back, 4 bases at V and 6 bases at J, with 22 bases in the middle. From germline, CDR1 is WSHSY and CDR2 SAAADI. CDR3 protein: CASSAAGVYNPFEQYF. CDR3 bases: TGCGCCAGCAGTGCGGCCGGGGTGTACAACCCTTTCGAGCAGTACTTC.